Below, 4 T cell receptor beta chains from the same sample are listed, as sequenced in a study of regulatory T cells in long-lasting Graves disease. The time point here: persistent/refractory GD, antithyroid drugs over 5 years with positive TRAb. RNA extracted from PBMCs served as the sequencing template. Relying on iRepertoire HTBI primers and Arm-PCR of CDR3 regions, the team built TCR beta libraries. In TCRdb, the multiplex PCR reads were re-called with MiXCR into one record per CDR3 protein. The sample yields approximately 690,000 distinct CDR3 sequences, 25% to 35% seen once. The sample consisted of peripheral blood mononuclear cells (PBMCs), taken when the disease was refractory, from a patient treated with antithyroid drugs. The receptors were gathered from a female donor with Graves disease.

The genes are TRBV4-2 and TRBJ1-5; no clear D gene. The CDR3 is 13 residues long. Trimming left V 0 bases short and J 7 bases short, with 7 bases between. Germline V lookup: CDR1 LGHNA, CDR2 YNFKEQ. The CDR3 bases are TGTGCCAGCAGCCAAGAAGGAGAGCAGCCCCAGCATTTT. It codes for CASSQEGEQPQHF.

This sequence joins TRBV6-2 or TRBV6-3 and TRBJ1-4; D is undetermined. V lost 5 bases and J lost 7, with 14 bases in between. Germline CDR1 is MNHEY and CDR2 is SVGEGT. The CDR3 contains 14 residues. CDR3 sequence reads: CASSARPPPEKLFF. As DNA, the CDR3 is TGTGCCAGCAGTGCCCGGCCTCCCCCTGAAAAACTGTTTTTT.

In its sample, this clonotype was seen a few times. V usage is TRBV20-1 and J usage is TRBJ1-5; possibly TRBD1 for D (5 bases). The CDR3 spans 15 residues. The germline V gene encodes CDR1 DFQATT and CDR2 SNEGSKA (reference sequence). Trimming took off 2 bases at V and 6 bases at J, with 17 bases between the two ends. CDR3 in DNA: TGCAGTGCTAGACCAGCCAGGGTAAGGGCTCAGCCCCAGCATTTT. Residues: CSARPARVRAQPQHF.

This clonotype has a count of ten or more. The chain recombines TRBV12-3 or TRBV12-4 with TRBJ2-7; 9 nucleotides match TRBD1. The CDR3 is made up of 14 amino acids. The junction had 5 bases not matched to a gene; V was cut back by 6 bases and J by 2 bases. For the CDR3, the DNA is TGTGCCAGCAGCTCGGGACAGGGCCCCTACGAGCAGTACTTC. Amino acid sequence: CASSSGQGPYEQYF.